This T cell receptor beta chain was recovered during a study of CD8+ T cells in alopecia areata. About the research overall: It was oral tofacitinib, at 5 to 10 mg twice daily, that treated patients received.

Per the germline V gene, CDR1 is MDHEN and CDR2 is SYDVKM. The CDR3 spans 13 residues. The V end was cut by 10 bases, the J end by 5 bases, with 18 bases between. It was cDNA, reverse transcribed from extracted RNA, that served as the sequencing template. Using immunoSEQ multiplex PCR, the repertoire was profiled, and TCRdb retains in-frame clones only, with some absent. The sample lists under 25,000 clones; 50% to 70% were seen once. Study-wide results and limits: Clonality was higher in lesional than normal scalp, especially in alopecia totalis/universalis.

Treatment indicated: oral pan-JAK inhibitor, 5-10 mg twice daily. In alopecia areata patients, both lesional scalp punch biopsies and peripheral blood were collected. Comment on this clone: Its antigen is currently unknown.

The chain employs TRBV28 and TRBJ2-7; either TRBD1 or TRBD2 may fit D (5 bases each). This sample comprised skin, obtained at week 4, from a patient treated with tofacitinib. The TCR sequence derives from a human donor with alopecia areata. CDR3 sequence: CATSYQGAHEQYF. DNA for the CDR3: TGTGCCACCTCCTACCAGGGAGCGCACGAGCAGTACTTC. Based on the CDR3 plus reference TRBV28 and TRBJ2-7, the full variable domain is DVKVTQSSRYLVKRTGEKVFLECVQDMDHENMFWYRQDPGLGLRLIYFSYDVKMKEKGDIPEGYSVSREKKERFSLILESASTNQTSMYLCATSYQGAHEQYFGPGTRLTVT.